This is a list of T cell receptor beta chains from one sample in a study of graft-versus-host responses after intestinal transplantation. The repertoire was sequenced with immunoSEQ multiplex PCR; TCRdb's copy has only in-frame clones and lacks some. The sample has around 8,800 clones, roughly 29% seen once. The specimen was alloreactive CD8+ T cells from a mixed lymphocyte reaction culture, collected before transplantation. These receptors all come from a human patient who was an organ donor for intestinal transplantation. Each CDR3 is given with its conserved first and last residue. Each record gives: D gene, J gene, clone size, V gene, CDR3 DNA, CDR3 protein. A D gene is named only where the DNA matches it firmly. Some rows mark clone size as missing; the rest say once, few, many or name a class of expanded clone.

-,TRBJ1-2,few,TRBV6-5,TGTGCCAGCAGCTACCCCGGGGGTGGCTACACCTTC,CASSYPGGGYTF
-,TRBJ2-2,few,TRBV30,TGTGCCTGGAGCCTCGCGGCCGGGGAGCTGTTTTTT,CAWSLAAGELFF
-,TRBJ2-1,-,TRBV12-1,TGTGCCAGCCCGGGACAGGGGGCGTGGGAGCAGTTCTTC,CASPGQGAWEQFF
-,TRBJ2-5,medium-sized,TRBV2,TGTGCCAGCAGTATGGAGGTCCAAGAGACCCAGTACTTC,CASSMEVQETQYF
-,TRBJ1-4,few,TRBV4-1,TGCGCCAGCAGCGGATGGACTAGCCGGGACGAAAAACTGTTTTTT,CASSGWTSRDEKLFF
-,TRBJ1-1,once,TRBV30,TGTGCCTGGGCTACAGGGTTGGGCACTGAAGCTTTCTTT,CAWATGLGTEAFF
TRBD2,TRBJ2-7,-,TRBV9,TGTGCCAGCAGCGGCCCCCCTAGGGTAGCGGGGGGAAAATACGAGCAGTACTTC,CASSGPPRVAGGKYEQYF
-,TRBJ2-5,few,TRBV5-4,TGTGCCAGCAGCTTGACAGGGGGAGGGGAGACCCAGTACTTC,CASSLTGGGETQYF
-,TRBJ2-1,-,TRBV7-7,TGTGCCAGCAGCTCGGGACGAGGGGGGGGGAATGAGCAGTTCTTC,CASSSGRGGGNEQFF
TRBD2,TRBJ2-1,few,TRBV7-8,TGTGCCAGCAGCCCGGGACTAGCGGGTGAGCAGTTCTTC,CASSPGLAGEQFF
TRBD2,TRBJ2-1,-,TRBV13,TGTGCCAGCAGCTTAGGGGGCGGGAGCGGGAATGAGCAGTTCTTC,CASSLGGGSGNEQFF
-,TRBJ2-5,-,TRBV5-8,TGTGCCAGCAGCTTTGGATTGGTAATCGGGCAAGAGACCCAGTACTTC,CASSFGLVIGQETQYF
TRBD1,TRBJ2-3,-,TRBV7-9,TGTGCCAGCAGCTCTAAGGGGACAGGCTTCACAGATACGCAGTATTTT,CASSSKGTGFTDTQYF
-,TRBJ2-3,medium-sized,TRBV30,TGTGCCTGGAGTCTAGGGGTTAAGACAGATACGCAGTATTTT,CAWSLGVKTDTQYF
-,TRBJ2-6,few,TRBV15,TGTGCCACCAGCTGGGTGGTAAGGTGTGGACAAAGTCGGGCCAACGTCCTGACTTTC,CATSWVVRCGQSRANVLTF
-,TRBJ1-2,medium-sized,TRBV30,TGTGCCTGGGCAGGGTGGAGGCAGGGAAGTAGTTTGATCTATGGCTACACCTTC,CAWAGWRQGSSLIYGYTF
-,TRBJ2-1,few,TRBV5-6,TGTGCCAGCAGCATTAACTTAAATGAGCAGTTCTTC,CASSINLNEQFF
-,TRBJ1-5,medium-sized,TRBV27,TGTGCCAGCAGCTCCCAGGTGGGGGTAGTTAATCAGCCCCAGCATTTT,CASSSQVGVVNQPQHF
TRBD1,TRBJ2-1,-,TRBV10-3,TGTGCCATGAGGCCGGGACAGGGGCCCCGGGATGAGCAGTTCTTC,CAMRPGQGPRDEQFF
-,TRBJ2-7,-,TRBV6-5,TGTGCCAGCAGTTACGAACGGGATTCCTACGAGCAGTACTTC,CASSYERDSYEQYF
-,TRBJ1-2,few,TRBV6-5,TGTGCCAGCAGTTACGGTTCCTCGGCTGGCTACACCTTC,CASSYGSSAGYTF
TRBD1,TRBJ1-1,few,TRBV9,TGTGCCAGCAGCGACACTCCGGGACAGGGGAAGAACACTGAAGCTTTCTTT,CASSDTPGQGKNTEAFF
-,TRBJ1-4,-,TRBV19,TGTGCCAGTAGTAGTATGAGGGAGGGGATATATGAAAAACTGTTTTTT,CASSSMREGIYEKLFF
-,TRBJ1-2,once,TRBV6-9,TGTGCCAGCAGGGTATCGCATGGCTACACCTTC,CASRVSHGYTF
-,TRBJ2-7,large,TRBV2,TGTGCCAGCAGTGAATTAGCGGCCTACGAGCAGTACTTC,CASSELAAYEQYF
-,TRBJ1-2,-,TRBV2,TGTGCCAGCAGTGAAACAGGGCCCTATGGCTACACCTTC,CASSETGPYGYTF
-,TRBJ2-7,few,TRBV7-9,TGTGCCAGCAGCTTAGTTCAACAGCCCAACGAGCAGTACTTC,CASSLVQQPNEQYF
TRBD1,TRBJ1-1,-,TRBV27,TGTGCCAGCACCTTGACAGGGGGGAACACTGAAGCTTTCTTT,CASTLTGGNTEAFF
TRBD1,TRBJ2-3,-,TRBV7-8,TGTGCCAGCAGCCCCACTTCGACAGGGTGGAGCACAGATACGCAGTATTTT,CASSPTSTGWSTDTQYF
TRBD1,TRBJ2-7,-,TRBV4-1,TGCGCCAGCAGCCTCCGACAGGGGGGTTCCTACGAGCAGTACTTC,CASSLRQGGSYEQYF
-,TRBJ2-3,-,TRBV19,TGTGCCAGTAGTTACGGGGGCACAGATACGCAGTATTTT,CASSYGGTDTQYF
-,TRBJ2-1,few,TRBV10-1,TGCGCCAGCAGCGGTACCCTCTACAATGAGCAGTTCTTC,CASSGTLYNEQFF
-,TRBJ2-7,medium-sized,TRBV7-8,TGTGCCAGCAGCTTAGGGCCAACCAGCGACTACGAGCAGTACTTC,CASSLGPTSDYEQYF
-,TRBJ2-5,few,TRBV6-6,TGTGCCAGCAGTTCCACCTCCACAGGGCTCGAGACCCAGTACTTC,CASSSTSTGLETQYF
-,TRBJ2-3,-,TRBV11-2,TGTGCCAGCAGCCGTTACACCCCTAGCACAGATACGCAGTATTTT,CASSRYTPSTDTQYF